A single sample is the source of the 3 T cell receptor beta chains below, sequenced in a study of early T cells in non-severe SARS-CoV-2 infection. TCRdb reanalysed the 5' RACE reads using MiXCR and keeps one entry per CDR3 protein. Of 75,000 to 80,000 distinct CDR3 sequences listed, approximately 16% are singletons. Sequenced material: whole blood. Source of these receptors: an adult who was a healthcare worker with PCR-confirmed SARS-CoV-2 infection or an uninfected control (not recorded which).

This CDR3 reads CAIRKSLRYSNTGELFF. For the CDR3, the DNA is TGTGCCATCAGAAAAAGCCTCAGATATTCGAACACCGGGGAGCTGTTTTTT. The chain recombines TRBV10-3 with TRBJ2-2, with no clear D. With 6 bases removed from V and 0 bases from J, the gap between germline ends came to 17 bases. Germline V lookup: CDR1 ENHRY, CDR2 SYGVKD. This CDR3 has 17 amino acids.

This clonotype showed up just a few times. The chain joins TRBV7-6 to TRBJ2-1; 10 bases align to TRBD2. The V and J ends lost 8 bases and 9 bases, in that order; junction bases with no gene match: 19. The V gene's germline CDR1 is SGHVS and CDR2 FNYEAQ. The CDR3 sequence is 17 residues long. CDR3 in amino acids: CASHTAGLAGGLSEQFF. The CDR3 DNA follows: TGTGCCAGCCACACCGCGGGGTTAGCGGGAGGTCTCAGTGAGCAGTTCTTC.

This clonotype was found a few times. The genes are TRBV28 and TRBJ2-2, with D possibly being TRBD1 (6 bases). Trimming stripped 1 base from V and 3 bases from J, with 12 bases between. The CDR3 consists of 16 residues. CDR1 and CDR2 from the germline V gene are MDHEN and SYDVKM. This chain's CDR3 is CASSLFETGYTGELFF. The CDR3 region has the DNA TGTGCCAGCAGTTTATTCGAAACAGGGTACACCGGGGAGCTGTTTTTT.